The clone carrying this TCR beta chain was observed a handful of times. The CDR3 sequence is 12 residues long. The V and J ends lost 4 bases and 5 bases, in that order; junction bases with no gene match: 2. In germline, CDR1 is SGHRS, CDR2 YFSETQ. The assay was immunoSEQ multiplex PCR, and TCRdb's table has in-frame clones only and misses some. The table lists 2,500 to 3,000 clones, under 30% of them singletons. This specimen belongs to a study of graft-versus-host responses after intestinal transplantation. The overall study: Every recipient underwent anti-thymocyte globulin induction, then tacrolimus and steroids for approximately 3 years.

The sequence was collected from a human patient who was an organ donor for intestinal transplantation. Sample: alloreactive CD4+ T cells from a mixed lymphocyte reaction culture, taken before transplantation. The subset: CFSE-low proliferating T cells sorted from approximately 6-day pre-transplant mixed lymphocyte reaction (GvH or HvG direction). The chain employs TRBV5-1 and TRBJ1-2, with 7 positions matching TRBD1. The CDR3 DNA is TGCGCCAGCAGCCCGACAGGGTATGGCTACACCTTC. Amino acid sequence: CASSPTGYGYTF.